Presented here are 25 T cell receptor beta chains from one specimen sequenced in a study of identical twins. TCRdb processed the 5' RACE reads anew with MiXCR; each CDR3 protein has one entry. The sample has 300,000 to 400,000 distinct CDR3 sequences, about 12% seen once. This sample also appeared in a second study, on yellow fever vaccine responses in identical twins.

The specimen was CD8+ T cells sorted from blood. The receptors shown here come from a woman between 18 and 29 years old in good health.

The chain couples TRBV7-9 to TRBJ2-2, with TRBD1 identical over 11 bases. Trimming cost V 4 bases and J 6 bases; bases outside gene matches: 7. Germline V lookup: CDR1 SEHNR, CDR2 FQNEAQ (reference sequence). The CDR3 extends over 16 amino acids. This CDR3 is CASSSRTGGRSGELFF. CDR3 bases: TGTGCCAGCAGCTCACGGACAGGGGGCAGGTCCGGGGAGCTGTTTTTT.

This clonotype was counted between two and nine times. This chain connects TRBV3-1 to TRBJ2-1; D is unresolved. The CDR3 length is 14 residues. CDR1 is LGHDT and CDR2 is YNNKEL in the germline V gene (reference sequence). The V gene lost 2 bases and the J gene lost 0 bases, with 5 bases spanning the gap. This CDR3 is CASSQTGSYNEQFF. The CDR3 DNA reads as TGTGCCAGCAGCCAAACCGGCTCCTACAATGAGCAGTTCTTC.

This clonotype has just a few counts. V is TRBV28 and J is TRBJ1-4, with D maybe TRBD1 (5 bases). Per the germline V gene, CDR1 is MDHEN and CDR2 is SYDVKM. CDR3 length equals 15 residues. V lost 6 bases and J 0 bases, leaving 11 bases between the germline ends. The CDR3 sequence is CASSAGYSTNEKLFF. The CDR3 nucleotides are TGTGCCAGCAGCGCAGGGTATTCAACTAATGAAAAACTGTTTTTT.

The chain employs TRBV7-9 and TRBJ2-7; the D gene is possibly TRBD1 (6 bases). The V gene's germline CDR1 is SEHNR and CDR2 FQNEAQ (reference sequence). Trimming removed 4 bases from V and 3 bases from J, with 16 bases in between. The CDR3 is 15 amino acids. CDR3 loop: CASSSTGMDLYEQYF. In DNA, the CDR3 is TGTGCCAGCAGCTCCACAGGGATGGATCTCTACGAGCAGTACTTC.

This clonotype was counted many times. V and J are TRBV12-3 or TRBV12-4 and TRBJ2-1; TRBD2 agrees at 11 bases. The length of the CDR3 is 15 residues. After removal of 7 bases from V and 4 bases from J, the junction contained 6 bases not matched to a gene. The CDR3 bases are TGTGCCAGCAACCGGGGACTAGCGGCGTACAATGAGCAGTTCTTC. Translation: CASNRGLAAYNEQFF.

This clonotype occurred a few times. The chain couples TRBV14 to TRBJ2-1; D is uncertain. CDR1 and CDR2 (germline): SGHDN, FVKESK. The CDR3 is made up of 16 amino acids. V shed 2 bases and J shed 2 bases, with 13 bases lying between them. The CDR3 bases are TGTGCCAGCAGCCAAAGACTGGCGTCGCCCTACAATGAGCAGTTCTTC. Encoded protein: CASSQRLASPYNEQFF.

Here the CDR3 DNA reads TGTGCCACCAGTGATGGAGGGCGCAATCAGCCCCAGCATTTT. It translates to CATSDGGRNQPQHF. The chain joins TRBV24-1 to TRBJ1-5; unclear D gene. V lost 3 bases to trimming and J lost 2 bases, with 7 bases between them. Germline V gene data show CDR1 as KGHDR and CDR2 as SFDVKD. This CDR3 spans 14 amino acids.

This clonotype was observed a few times. This chain links TRBV27 with TRBJ1-4, with 7 positions matching TRBD1. The CDR3 consists of 15 residues. Germline CDR1 is MNHEY and CDR2 is SMNVEV (reference sequence). J lost 5 bases, V lost 1 base, and 4 bases had no gene match. Here the CDR3 DNA reads TGTGCCAGCAGTTTATTGGGGACAGCAAATGAAAAACTGTTTTTT. Its protein product is CASSLLGTANEKLFF.

The chain recombines TRBV3-1 with TRBJ2-7, with D perhaps assigned TRBD1 or TRBD2 (5 bases each). V lost 3 bases, J lost 3 bases, and 12 bases lay in between. This CDR3 region has 14 residues. Germline loops: CDR1 LGHDT, CDR2 YNNKEL (reference sequence). CDR3 in DNA: TGTGCCAGCAGCCACCGGGACCACCACTACGAGCAGTACTTC. Residues: CASSHRDHHYEQYF.

This clonotype was recorded at least ten times. The V and J genes are TRBV24-1 and TRBJ2-5; 9 nucleotides align to TRBD1. CDR3 length: 17 residues. Germline V gives CDR1 KGHDR, CDR2 SFDVKD. The V and J ends lost 2 bases and 2 bases, in that order; junction bases with no gene match: 8. The chain's CDR3 is CATSDSYRTGAQETQYF. CDR3 bases: TGTGCCACCAGTGATTCCTACCGGACAGGGGCTCAAGAGACCCAGTACTTC.

V and J are TRBV2 and TRBJ2-7; TRBD1 is a possible D gene (6 bases). The CDR3 covers 15 residues. Germline CDR1 and CDR2: SNHLY and FYNNEI. V was shortened by 4 bases and J by 0 bases, with 13 bases between the two germline ends. The CDR3 coding sequence is TGTGCCAGCAGTGCGGCCGGGACACCCTCCTACGAGCAGTACTTC. This sequence encodes CASSAAGTPSYEQYF. Full variable domain (outside the CDR3, taken from reference TRBV2 and TRBJ2-7): EPEVTQTPSHQVTQMGQEVILRCVPISNHLYFYWYRQILGQKVEFLVSFYNNEISEKSEIFDDQFSVERPDGSNFTLKIRSTKLEDSAMYFCASSAAGTPSYEQYFGPGTRLTVT.

This sequence joins TRBV29-1 and TRBJ2-3; 12 bases align to TRBD2. The germline CDR1 and CDR2 sequences are SQVTM and ANQGSEA. The CDR3 consists of 16 residues. Trimming took 6 bases from V and 1 from J; bases not matched to a gene: 8. The CDR3: CSVSTSGRSRTDTQYF. For the CDR3, the DNA is TGCAGCGTATCGACTAGCGGGAGAAGCCGCACAGATACGCAGTATTTT.

This clonotype was seen only a few times. The V gene is TRBV7-6, the J gene TRBJ2-3; the D is unclear. CDR3 length: 13 residues. Trimming left V 5 bases short and J 0 bases short, with 6 bases between. Germline values: CDR1 SGHVS, CDR2 FNYEAQ. CDR3 residues: CASSAASTDTQYF. As DNA, the CDR3 is TGTGCCAGCAGCGCAGCTAGCACAGATACGCAGTATTTT.

V gene TRBV4-1 combines with J gene TRBJ2-2; D might be TRBD1 (6 bases). There are 15 residues in the CDR3. Trimming removed 0 bases at V and 4 bases at J, with 9 bases between. CDR1 is MGHRA, CDR2 YSYEKL, per germline. The CDR3 spells CASSQDARGTGELFF. As DNA, the CDR3 is TGCGCCAGCAGCCAAGACGCCAGGGGCACCGGGGAGCTGTTTTTT.

This clonotype showed up just a few times. The chain uses TRBV7-9 and TRBJ2-7; 7 nucleotides agree with TRBD2. This CDR3 has 15 residues. CDR1 is SEHNR and CDR2 is FQNEAQ in the germline V gene (reference sequence). V trimming: 0 bases; J trimming: 1 base; junction bases outside the gene matches: 3. CDR3 residues: CASSLAPAGSYEQYF. In nucleotides, the CDR3 is TGTGCCAGCAGCTTAGCGCCAGCGGGATCCTACGAGCAGTACTTC.

This clonotype appeared a few times. This sequence joins TRBV2 and TRBJ2-1, with 9 positions matching TRBD2. CDR3 length equals 17 residues. After removal of 4 bases from V and 8 bases from J, the junction contained 15 bases not matched to a gene. The germline V gene encodes CDR1 SNHLY and CDR2 FYNNEI. CDR3 in amino acids: CASSGSGRPDYLDEQFF. The CDR3 DNA is TGTGCCAGCAGTGGGAGCGGGAGGCCCGATTATCTGGATGAGCAGTTCTTC.

The sample holds a few counts of this clonotype. The CDR3 DNA follows: TGTGCCAGCAGCTTCGCCGACAGGGTTGGTTCCAATGAGCAGTTCTTC. This sequence encodes CASSFADRVGSNEQFF. This chain connects TRBV7-2 to TRBJ2-1; 7 nucleotides line up with TRBD1. The germline V gene has CDR1 SGHTA and CDR2 FQGNSA. V was clipped by 3 bases and J by 6 bases; unmatched bases: 11. This CDR3 has 16 residues.

This clonotype was counted at least ten times. The junction and the germline gene differ at one end; a read error may be behind it. The gene calls are TRBV7-9 and TRBJ2-3; D not certain. Germline CDR1 is SEHNR and CDR2 is FQNEAQ (reference sequence). CDR3 length: 15 residues. The DNA for the CDR3 is TGCGCCAGCAGCTTGGCCGGCCGAGACACAGATACGCAGTATTTT. As protein: CASSLAGRDTDTQYF.

The chain combines TRBV28 with TRBJ1-2; 8 nucleotides align to TRBD1. Germline lookup yields CDR1 MDHEN and CDR2 SYDVKM. This CDR3 has 14 amino acids. The V and J ends lost 4 bases and 8 bases, in that order; junction bases with no gene match: 9. CDR3 residues: CASSWTGSLEGYTF. The CDR3, as DNA: TGTGCCAGCAGTTGGACAGGGTCCCTGGAAGGCTACACCTTC.

V and J are TRBV6-5 and TRBJ2-3; D is unclear. This CDR3 region has 12 residues. V dropped 0 bases and J dropped 4 bases, with 2 bases sitting between them. Germline CDR1 reads MNHEY; CDR2 reads SVGAGI. The CDR3, as DNA: TGTGCCAGCAGTTACTCCCCAGATACGCAGTATTTT. Encoded protein: CASSYSPDTQYF.

In its sample, this clonotype was seen a few times. CDR3 sequence: CASSPHTIRGGETQYF. The CDR3 region has the DNA TGTGCCAGCAGCCCACACACTATCAGGGGTGGAGAGACCCAGTACTTC. This chain joins TRBV11-2 and TRBJ2-5; D possibly corresponds to TRBD1 (6 bases). The germline V and J ends were trimmed by 5 bases and 4 bases, with 20 bases remaining between them. Germline V gene data show CDR1 as SGHAT and CDR2 as FQNNGV. This CDR3 has 16 residues.

This chain uses TRBV2 with TRBJ2-1, with TRBD1 matching 7 bases. Germline loops: CDR1 SNHLY, CDR2 FYNNEI. Unmatched junction bases numbered 8, after V lost 6 bases and J lost 3 bases. The CDR3 has 15 residues. CDR3 sequence reads: CASRGMGQYYNEQFF. CDR3 nucleotide sequence: TGTGCCAGCAGGGGTATGGGACAGTACTACAATGAGCAGTTCTTC.

The chain carries TRBV13 and TRBJ2-1, with D possibly TRBD2 on 6 matching bases. Trimming took 8 bases from V and 12 from J, leaving 20 bases between them. The CDR3 sequence is 13 residues long. The germline V gene encodes CDR1 PRHDT and CDR2 FYEKMQ (reference sequence). CDR3 region: CASGLSSGVGQFF. DNA of the CDR3: TGTGCCAGCGGTCTGAGTAGCGGAGTTGGGCAGTTCTTC.

V and J are TRBV3-1 and TRBJ2-2; 7 bases line up with TRBD1. This CDR3 comprises 18 residues. V shed 5 bases, J shed 1 base, and the junction held 13 bases outside the gene matches. Germline CDR1 reads LGHDT; CDR2 reads YNNKEL (reference sequence). As DNA, the CDR3 is TGTGCCAGCAGCAATACGGGACAGCGGATTTTGAACACCGGGGAGCTGTTTTTT. As protein: CASSNTGQRILNTGELFF.

This clonotype occurred many times. This chain connects TRBV28 to TRBJ2-7, with TRBD1 matching over 10 bases. With V trimmed by 5 bases and J by 3 bases, 7 bases remained unmatched. CDR3 length equals 15 residues. Germline CDR1 MDHEN, CDR2 SYDVKM. The CDR3 region has the DNA TGTGCCAGCAGTCTTGGACAGGGGGGGATCTACGAGCAGTACGTC. It yields the protein CASSLGQGGIYEQYV.